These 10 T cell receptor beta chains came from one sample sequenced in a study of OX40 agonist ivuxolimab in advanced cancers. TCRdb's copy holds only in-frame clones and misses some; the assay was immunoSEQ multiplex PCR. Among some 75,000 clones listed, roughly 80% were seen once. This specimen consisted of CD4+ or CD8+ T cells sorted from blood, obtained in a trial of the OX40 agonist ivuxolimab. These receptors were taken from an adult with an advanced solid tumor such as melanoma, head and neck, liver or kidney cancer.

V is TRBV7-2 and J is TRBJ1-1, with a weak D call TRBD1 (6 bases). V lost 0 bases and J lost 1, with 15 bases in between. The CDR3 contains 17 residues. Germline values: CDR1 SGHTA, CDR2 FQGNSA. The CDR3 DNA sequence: TGTGCCAGCAGCTTAGCGGGCTCGGGGGCGGCGAACACTGAAGCTTTCTTT. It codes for CASSLAGSGAANTEAFF.

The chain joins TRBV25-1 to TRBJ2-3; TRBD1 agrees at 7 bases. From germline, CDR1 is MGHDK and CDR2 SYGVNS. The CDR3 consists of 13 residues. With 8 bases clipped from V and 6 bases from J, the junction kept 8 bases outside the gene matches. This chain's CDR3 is CASGWTGTDTQYF. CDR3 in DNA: TGTGCCAGCGGTTGGACAGGTACGGATACGCAGTATTTT.

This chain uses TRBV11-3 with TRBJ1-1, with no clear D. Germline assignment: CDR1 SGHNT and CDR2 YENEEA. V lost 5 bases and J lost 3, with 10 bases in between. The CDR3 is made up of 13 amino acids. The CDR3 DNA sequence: TGTGCCAGCAGCCGATATTTCGACACTGAAGCTTTCTTT. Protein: CASSRYFDTEAFF.

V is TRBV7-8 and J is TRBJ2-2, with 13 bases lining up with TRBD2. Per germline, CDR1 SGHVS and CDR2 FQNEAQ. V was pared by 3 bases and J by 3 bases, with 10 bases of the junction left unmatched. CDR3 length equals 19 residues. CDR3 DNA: TGTGCCAGCAGCTTTCCGGGACTAGCGGGACGGTGGGACACCGGGGAGCTGTTTTTT. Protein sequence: CASSFPGLAGRWDTGELFF.

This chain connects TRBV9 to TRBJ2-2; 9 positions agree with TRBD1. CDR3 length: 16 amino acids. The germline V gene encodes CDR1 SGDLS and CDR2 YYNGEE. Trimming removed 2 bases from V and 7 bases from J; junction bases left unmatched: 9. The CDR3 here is CASSVYGTGRVGELFF. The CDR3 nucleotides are TGTGCCAGCAGCGTTTACGGGACAGGGAGAGTCGGGGAGCTGTTTTTT. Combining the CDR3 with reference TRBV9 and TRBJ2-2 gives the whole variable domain DSGVTQTPKHLITATGQRVTLRCSPRSGDLSVYWYQQSLDQGLQFLIQYYNGEERAKGNILERFSAQQFPDLHSELNLSSLELGDSALYFCASSVYGTGRVGELFFGEGSRLTVL.

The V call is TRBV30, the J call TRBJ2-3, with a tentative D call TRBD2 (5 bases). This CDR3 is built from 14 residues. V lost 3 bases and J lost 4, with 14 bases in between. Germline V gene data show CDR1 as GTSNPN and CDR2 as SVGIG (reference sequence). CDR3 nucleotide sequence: TGTGCCTGGAGGATAGTGTGGGAGCCAGATACGCAGTATTTT. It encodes CAWRIVWEPDTQYF.

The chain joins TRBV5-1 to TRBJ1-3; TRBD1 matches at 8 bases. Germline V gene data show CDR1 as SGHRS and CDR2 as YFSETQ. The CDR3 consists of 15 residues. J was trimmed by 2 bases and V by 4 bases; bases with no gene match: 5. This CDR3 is CASSLTGQAGNTIYF. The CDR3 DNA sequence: TGCGCCAGCAGCCTAACGGGACAGGCTGGAAACACCATATATTTT.

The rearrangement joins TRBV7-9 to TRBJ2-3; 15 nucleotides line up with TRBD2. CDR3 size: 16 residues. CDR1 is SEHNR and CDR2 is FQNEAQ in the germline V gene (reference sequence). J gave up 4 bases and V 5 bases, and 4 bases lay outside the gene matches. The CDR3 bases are TGTGCCAGCAGCCCGAGGACTAGCGGGAGGGCAGATACGCAGTATTTT. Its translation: CASSPRTSGRADTQYF.

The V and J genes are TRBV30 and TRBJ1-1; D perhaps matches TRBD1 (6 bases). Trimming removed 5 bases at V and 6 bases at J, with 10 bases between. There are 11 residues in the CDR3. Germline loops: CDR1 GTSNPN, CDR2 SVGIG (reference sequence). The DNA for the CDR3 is TGTGCCTGGGCCGGACAGTCTGAAGCTTTCTTT. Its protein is CAWAGQSEAFF. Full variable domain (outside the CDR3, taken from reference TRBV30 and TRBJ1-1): SQTIHQWPATLVQPVGSPLSLECTVEGTSNPNLYWYRQAAGRGLQLLFYSVGIGQISSEVPQNLSASRPQDRQFILSSKKLLLSDSGFYLCAWAGQSEAFFGQGTRLTVV.

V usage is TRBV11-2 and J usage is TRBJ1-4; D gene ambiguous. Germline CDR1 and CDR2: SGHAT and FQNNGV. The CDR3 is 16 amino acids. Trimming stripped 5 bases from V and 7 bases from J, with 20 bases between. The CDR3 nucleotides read TGTGCCAGCAGCAAAAATACTGGGAATCTCGGTGAAAAACTGTTTTTT. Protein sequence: CASSKNTGNLGEKLFF.